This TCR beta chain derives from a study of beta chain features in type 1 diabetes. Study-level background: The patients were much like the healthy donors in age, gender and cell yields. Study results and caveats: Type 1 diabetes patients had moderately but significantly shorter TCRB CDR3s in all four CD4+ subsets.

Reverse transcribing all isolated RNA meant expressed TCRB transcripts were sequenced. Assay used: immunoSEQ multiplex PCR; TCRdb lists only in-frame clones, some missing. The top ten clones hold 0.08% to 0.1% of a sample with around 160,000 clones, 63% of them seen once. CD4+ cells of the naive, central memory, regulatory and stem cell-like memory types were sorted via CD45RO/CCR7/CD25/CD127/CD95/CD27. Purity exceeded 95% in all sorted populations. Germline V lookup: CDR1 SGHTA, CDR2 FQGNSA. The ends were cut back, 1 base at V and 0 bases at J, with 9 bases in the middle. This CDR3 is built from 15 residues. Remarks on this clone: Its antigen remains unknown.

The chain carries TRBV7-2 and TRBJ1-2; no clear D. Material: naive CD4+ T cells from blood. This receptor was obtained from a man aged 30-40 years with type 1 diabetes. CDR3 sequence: CASSLDRSSNYGYTF. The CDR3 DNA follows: TGTGCCAGCAGCTTAGACCGCAGCTCTAACTATGGCTACACCTTC.